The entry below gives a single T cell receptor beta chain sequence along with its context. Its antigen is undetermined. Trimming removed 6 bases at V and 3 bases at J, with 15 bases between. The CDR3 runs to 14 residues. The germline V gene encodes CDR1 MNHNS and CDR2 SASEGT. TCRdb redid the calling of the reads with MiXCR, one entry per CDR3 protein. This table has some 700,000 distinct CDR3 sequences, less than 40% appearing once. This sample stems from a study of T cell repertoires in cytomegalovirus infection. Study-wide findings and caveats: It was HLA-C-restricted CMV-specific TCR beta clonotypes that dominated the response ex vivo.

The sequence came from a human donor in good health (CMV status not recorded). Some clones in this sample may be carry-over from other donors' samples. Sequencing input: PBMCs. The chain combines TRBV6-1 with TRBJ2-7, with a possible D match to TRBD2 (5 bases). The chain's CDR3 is CASSLPGSGYEQYF. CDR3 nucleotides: TGTGCCAGCAGCCTACCGGGATCGGGCTACGAGCAGTACTTC.